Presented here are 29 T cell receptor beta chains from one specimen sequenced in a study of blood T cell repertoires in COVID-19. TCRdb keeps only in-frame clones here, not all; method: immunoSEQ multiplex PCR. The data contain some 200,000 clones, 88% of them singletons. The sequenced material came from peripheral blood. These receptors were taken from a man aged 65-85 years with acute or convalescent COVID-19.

CDR3 sequence: CASSLGTASNQPQHF. The CDR3 nucleotides read TGTGCCAGCAGCCTCGGGACAGCCAGCAATCAGCCCCAGCATTTT. The chain links TRBV7-9 to TRBJ1-5, with 7 bases matching TRBD1. CDR1 is SEHNR and CDR2 is FQNEAQ in the germline V gene (reference sequence). Germline trimming cut 5 bases from V and 1 base from J; bases unmatched to any gene: 5. The CDR3 runs 15 residues.

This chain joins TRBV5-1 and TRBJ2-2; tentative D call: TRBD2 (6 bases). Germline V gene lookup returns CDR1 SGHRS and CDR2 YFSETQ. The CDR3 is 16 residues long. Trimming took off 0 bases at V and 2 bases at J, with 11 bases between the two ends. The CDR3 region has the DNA TGCGCCAGCAGCTTGGTGCTAGCGAAAAACACCGGGGAGCTGTTTTTT. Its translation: CASSLVLAKNTGELFF.

The CDR3 nucleotides are TGTGCCAGCAGCTATATGGTTACTAGCGGGAGCAATGAGCAGTTCTTC. It specifies CASSYMVTSGSNEQFF. The chain carries TRBV7-3 and TRBJ2-1; TRBD2 agrees at 11 bases. This CDR3 has 16 residues. Trimming at V came to 4 bases and at J to 6 bases, leaving 8 bases not matched to a gene. Germline values: CDR1 SGHTA, CDR2 FQGTGA.

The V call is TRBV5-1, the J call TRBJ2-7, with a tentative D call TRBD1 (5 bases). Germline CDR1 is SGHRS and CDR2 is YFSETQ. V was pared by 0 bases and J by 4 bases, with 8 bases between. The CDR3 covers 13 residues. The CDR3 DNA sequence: TGCGCCAGCAGCTTGGGCAGGGAATACGAGCAGTACTTC. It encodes CASSLGREYEQYF.

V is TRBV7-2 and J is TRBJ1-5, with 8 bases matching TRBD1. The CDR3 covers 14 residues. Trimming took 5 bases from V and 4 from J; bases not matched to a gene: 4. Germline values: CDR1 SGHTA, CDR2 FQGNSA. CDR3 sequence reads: CASSPDRVNQPQHF. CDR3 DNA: TGTGCCAGCAGCCCGGACAGGGTGAATCAGCCCCAGCATTTT.

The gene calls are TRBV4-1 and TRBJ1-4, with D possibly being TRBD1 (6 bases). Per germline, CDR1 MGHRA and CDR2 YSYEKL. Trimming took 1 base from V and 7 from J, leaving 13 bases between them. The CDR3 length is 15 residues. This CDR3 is CASSQVTGTAEKLFF. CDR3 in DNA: TGCGCCAGCAGCCAAGTCACAGGGACGGCTGAAAAACTGTTTTTT.

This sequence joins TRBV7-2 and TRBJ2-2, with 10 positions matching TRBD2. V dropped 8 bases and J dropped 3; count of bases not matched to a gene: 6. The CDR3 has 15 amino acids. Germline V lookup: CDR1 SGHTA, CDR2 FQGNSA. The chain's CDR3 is CASEAGGWYTGELFF. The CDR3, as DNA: TGTGCCAGCGAAGCGGGAGGGTGGTACACCGGGGAGCTGTTTTTT.

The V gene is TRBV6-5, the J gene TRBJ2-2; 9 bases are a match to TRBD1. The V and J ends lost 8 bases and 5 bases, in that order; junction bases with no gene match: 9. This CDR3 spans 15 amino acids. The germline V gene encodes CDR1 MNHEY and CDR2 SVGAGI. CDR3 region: CASEMTGGGTGELFF. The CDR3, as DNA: TGTGCCAGCGAGATGACAGGGGGAGGTACCGGGGAGCTGTTTTTT.

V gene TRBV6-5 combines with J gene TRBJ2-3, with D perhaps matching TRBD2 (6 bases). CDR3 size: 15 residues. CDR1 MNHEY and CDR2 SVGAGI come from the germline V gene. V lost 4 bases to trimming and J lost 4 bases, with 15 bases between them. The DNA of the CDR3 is TGTGCCAGCAGTTTCAATAGCGGCCGGCCAGATACGCAGTATTTT. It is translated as CASSFNSGRPDTQYF.

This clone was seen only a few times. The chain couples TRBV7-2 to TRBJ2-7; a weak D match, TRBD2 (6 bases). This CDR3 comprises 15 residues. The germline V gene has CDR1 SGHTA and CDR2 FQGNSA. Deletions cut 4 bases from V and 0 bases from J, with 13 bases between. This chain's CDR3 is CASSSGLPSSYEQYF. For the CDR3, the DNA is TGTGCCAGCAGCTCGGGACTTCCCAGCTCCTACGAGCAGTACTTC.

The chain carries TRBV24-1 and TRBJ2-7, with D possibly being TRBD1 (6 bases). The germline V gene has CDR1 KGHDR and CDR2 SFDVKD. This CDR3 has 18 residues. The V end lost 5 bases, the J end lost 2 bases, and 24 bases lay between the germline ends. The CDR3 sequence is CATSASPARGPNTYEQYF. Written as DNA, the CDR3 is TGTGCCACCAGTGCCTCCCCGGCCAGGGGCCCTAATACCTACGAGCAGTACTTC.

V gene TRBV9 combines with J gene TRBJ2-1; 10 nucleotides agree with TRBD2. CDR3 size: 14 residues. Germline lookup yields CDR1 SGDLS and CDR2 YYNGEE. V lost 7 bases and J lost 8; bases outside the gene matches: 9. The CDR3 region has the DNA TGTGCCAGCCAGAGGGCTAGCGGGAGTCATGAGCAGTTCTTC. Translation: CASQRASGSHEQFF. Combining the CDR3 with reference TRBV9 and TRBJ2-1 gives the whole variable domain DSGVTQTPKHLITATGQRVTLRCSPRSGDLSVYWYQQSLDQGLQFLIQYYNGEERAKGNILERFSAQQFPDLHSELNLSSLELGDSALYFCASQRASGSHEQFFGPGTRLTVL.

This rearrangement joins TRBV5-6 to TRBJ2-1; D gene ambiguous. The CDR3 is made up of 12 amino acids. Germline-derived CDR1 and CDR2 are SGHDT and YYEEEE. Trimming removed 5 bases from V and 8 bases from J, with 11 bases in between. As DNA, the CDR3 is TGTGCCAGCAGTGCGACTCGCTATGAGCAGTTCTTC. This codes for CASSATRYEQFF.

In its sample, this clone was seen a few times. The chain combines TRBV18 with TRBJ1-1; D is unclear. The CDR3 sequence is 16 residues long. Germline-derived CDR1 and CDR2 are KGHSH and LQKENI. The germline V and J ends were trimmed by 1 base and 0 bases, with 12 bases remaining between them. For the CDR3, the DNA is TGTGCCAGCTCACCACTTACAAGCGCTTTGAACACTGAAGCTTTCTTT. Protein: CASSPLTSALNTEAFF.

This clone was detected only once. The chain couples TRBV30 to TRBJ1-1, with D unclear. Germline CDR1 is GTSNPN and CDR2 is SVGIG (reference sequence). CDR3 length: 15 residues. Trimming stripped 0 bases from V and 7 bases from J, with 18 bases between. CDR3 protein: CAWSVLPLVHGEAFF. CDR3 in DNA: TGTGCCTGGAGTGTACTGCCGCTAGTACATGGTGAAGCTTTCTTT.

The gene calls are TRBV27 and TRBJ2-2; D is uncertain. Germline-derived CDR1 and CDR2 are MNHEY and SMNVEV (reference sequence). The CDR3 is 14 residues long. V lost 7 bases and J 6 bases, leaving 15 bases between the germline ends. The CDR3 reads CASISDNNPGELFF. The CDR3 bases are TGTGCCAGCATCAGTGATAATAATCCCGGGGAGCTGTTTTTT.

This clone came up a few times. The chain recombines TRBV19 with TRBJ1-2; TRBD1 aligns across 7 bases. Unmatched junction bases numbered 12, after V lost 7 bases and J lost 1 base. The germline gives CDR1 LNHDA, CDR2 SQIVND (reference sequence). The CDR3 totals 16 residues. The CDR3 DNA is TGTGCCAGTACTCGACAGGGCGGGGATTTTAACTATGGCTACACCTTC. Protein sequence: CASTRQGGDFNYGYTF.

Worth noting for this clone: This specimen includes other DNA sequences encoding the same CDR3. Written as DNA, the CDR3 is TGTGCCAGCTCACCCGGGACAGCGGGAAACACCATATATTTT. Amino acids: CASSPGTAGNTIYF. The chain recombines TRBV18 with TRBJ1-3; 7 bases align to TRBD1. The junction had 3 bases not matched to a gene; V was cut back by 3 bases and J by 4 bases. Per germline, CDR1 KGHSH and CDR2 LQKENI. This CDR3 has 14 amino acids. The complete variable domain, with remaining parts taken from reference TRBV18 and TRBJ1-3, reads NAGVMQNPRHLVRRRGQEARLRCSPMKGHSHVYWYRQLPEEGLKFMVYLQKENIIDESGMPKERFSAEFPKEGPSILRIQQVVRGDSAAYFCASSPGTAGNTIYFGEGSWLTVV.

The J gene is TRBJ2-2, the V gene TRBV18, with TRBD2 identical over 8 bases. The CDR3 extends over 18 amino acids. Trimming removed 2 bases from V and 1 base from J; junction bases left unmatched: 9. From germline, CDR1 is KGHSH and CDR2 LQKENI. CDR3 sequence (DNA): TGTGCCAGCTCACCAACGGCTAGCGGGCCCTTGAACACCGGGGAGCTGTTTTTT. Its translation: CASSPTASGPLNTGELFF.

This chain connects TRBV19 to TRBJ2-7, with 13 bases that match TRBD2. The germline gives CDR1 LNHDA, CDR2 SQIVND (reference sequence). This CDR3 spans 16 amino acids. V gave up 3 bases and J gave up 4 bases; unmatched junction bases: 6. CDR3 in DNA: TGTGCCAGTAGTATTCGAGGGACTAGCGGGAAATACGAGCAGTACTTC. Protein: CASSIRGTSGKYEQYF.

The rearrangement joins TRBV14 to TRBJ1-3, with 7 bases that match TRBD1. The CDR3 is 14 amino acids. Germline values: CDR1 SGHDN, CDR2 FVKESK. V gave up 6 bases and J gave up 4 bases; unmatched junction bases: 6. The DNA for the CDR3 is TGTGCCAGCAGTCGCGAGGGGGCCGGAAACACCATATATTTT. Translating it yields CASSREGAGNTIYF. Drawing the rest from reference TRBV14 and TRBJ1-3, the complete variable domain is EAGVTQFPSHSVIEKGQTVTLRCDPISGHDNLYWYRRVMGKEIKFLLHFVKESKQDESGMPNNRFLAERTGGTYSTLKVQPAELEDSGVYFCASSREGAGNTIYFGEGSWLTVV.

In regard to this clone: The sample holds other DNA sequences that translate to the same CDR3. The CDR3 loop is CASSLGLAGGNEQFF. DNA for the CDR3: TGTGCCAGCAGCTTAGGGCTAGCGGGAGGGAATGAGCAGTTCTTC. The chain links TRBV7-3 to TRBJ2-1; 12 positions agree with TRBD2. The V segment lost 2 bases and the J segment 7 bases; nucleotides outside the gene matches: 3. The CDR3 is 15 amino acids. Germline CDR1 is SGHTA and CDR2 is FQGTGA.

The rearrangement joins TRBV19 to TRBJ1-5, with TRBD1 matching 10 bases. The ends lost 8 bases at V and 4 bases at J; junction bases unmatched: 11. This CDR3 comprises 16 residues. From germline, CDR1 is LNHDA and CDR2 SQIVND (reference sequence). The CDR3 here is CASRTGGGQGNQPQHF. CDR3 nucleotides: TGTGCCAGTCGTACCGGGGGGGGACAGGGGAATCAGCCCCAGCATTTT.

The CDR3 DNA reads TGTGCCAGCAGCCACGCCGGGGAGCTGTTTTTT. It specifies CASSHAGELFF. The rearrangement joins TRBV3-1 (or the pseudogene TRBV3-2) to TRBJ2-2; no definite D call. CDR1 is LGHDT, CDR2 YNNKEL, per germline (reference sequence). V shed 3 bases and J shed 6 bases, with 2 bases lying between them. The length of the CDR3 is 11 residues.

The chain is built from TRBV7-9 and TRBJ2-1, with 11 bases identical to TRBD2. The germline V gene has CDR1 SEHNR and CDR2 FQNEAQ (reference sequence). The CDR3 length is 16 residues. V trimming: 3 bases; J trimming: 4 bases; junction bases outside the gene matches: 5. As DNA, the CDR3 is TGTGCCAGCAGCTTTATAGCGGGAGGGCCTTACAATGAGCAGTTCTTC. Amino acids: CASSFIAGGPYNEQFF.

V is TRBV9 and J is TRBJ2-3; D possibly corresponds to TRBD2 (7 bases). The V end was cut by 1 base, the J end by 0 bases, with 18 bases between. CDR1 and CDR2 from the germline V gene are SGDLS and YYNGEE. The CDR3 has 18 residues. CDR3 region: CASSVRGGGTSSTDTQYF. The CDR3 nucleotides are TGTGCCAGCAGCGTACGAGGGGGGGGAACCTCTAGCACAGATACGCAGTATTTT. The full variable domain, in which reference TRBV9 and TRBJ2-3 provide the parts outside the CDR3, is DSGVTQTPKHLITATGQRVTLRCSPRSGDLSVYWYQQSLDQGLQFLIQYYNGEERAKGNILERFSAQQFPDLHSELNLSSLELGDSALYFCASSVRGGGTSSTDTQYFGPGTRLTVL.

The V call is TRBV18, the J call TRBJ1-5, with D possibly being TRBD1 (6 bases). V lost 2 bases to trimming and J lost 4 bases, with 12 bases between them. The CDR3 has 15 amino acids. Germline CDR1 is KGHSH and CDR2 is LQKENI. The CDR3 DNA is TGTGCCAGCTCACCATCCAGGGGTGAAAATCAGCCCCAGCATTTT. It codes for CASSPSRGENQPQHF.

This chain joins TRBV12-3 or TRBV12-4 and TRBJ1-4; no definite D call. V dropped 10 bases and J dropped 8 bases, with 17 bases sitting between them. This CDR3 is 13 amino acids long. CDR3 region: CATQRSRLEKLFF. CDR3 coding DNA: TGTGCCACCCAGCGCAGCCGACTAGAAAAACTGTTTTTT.

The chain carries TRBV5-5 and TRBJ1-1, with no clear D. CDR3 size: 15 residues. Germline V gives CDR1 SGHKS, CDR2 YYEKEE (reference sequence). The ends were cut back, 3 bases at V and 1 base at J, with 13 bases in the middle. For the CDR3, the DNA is TGTGCCAGCAGCTCTCGACTGAACCCGAACACTGAAGCTTTCTTT. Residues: CASSSRLNPNTEAFF.